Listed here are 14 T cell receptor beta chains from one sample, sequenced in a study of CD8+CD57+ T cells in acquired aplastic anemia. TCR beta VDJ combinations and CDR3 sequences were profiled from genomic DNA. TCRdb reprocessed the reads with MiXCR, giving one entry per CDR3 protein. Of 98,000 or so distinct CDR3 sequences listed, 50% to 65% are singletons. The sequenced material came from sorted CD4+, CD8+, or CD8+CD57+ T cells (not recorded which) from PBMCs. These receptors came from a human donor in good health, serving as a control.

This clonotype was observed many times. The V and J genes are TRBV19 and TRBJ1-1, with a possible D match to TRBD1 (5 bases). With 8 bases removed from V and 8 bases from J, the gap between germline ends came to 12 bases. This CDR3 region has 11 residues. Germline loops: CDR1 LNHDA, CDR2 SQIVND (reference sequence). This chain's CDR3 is CASGLNREAFF. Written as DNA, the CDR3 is TGTGCCAGTGGACTTAACAGGGAAGCTTTCTTT. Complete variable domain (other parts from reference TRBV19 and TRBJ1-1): DGGITQSPKYLFRKEGQNVTLSCEQNLNHDAMYWYRQDPGQGLRLIYYSQIVNDFQKGDIAEGYSVSREKKESFPLTVTSAQKNPTAFYLCASGLNREAFFGQGTRLTVV.

CDR3 bases: TGTGCCAGCAGTTACTCTGGAGCTCTGAACACCGGGGAGCTGTTTTTT. Amino acids: CASSYSGALNTGELFF. This chain links TRBV6-5 with TRBJ2-2; D is unresolved. This CDR3 comprises 16 residues. Trimming removed 0 bases from V and 1 base from J, with 9 bases in between. Germline CDR1 is MNHEY and CDR2 is SVGAGI.

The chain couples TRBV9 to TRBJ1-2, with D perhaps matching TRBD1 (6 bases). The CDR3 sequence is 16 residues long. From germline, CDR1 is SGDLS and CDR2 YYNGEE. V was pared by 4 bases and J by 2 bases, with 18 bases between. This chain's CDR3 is CASSQNRELVNYGYTF. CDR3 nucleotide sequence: TGTGCCAGCAGCCAGAACAGGGAGCTCGTAAACTATGGCTACACCTTC.

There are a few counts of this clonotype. The DNA of the CDR3 is TGTGCCAGCCAGTACAGGGACTATAATTCACCCCTCCACTTT. This gives the protein CASQYRDYNSPLHF. The chain couples TRBV2 to TRBJ1-6, with D possibly being TRBD1 (6 bases). This CDR3 comprises 14 residues. V lost 8 bases, J lost 3 bases, and 11 bases lay in between. Per germline, CDR1 SNHLY and CDR2 FYNNEI.

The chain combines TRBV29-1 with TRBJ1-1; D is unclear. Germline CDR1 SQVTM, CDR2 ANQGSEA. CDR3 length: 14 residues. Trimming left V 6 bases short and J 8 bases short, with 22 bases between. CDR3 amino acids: CSVSSVKVATEAFF. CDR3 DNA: TGCAGCGTCAGCAGCGTTAAGGTCGCCACCGAAGCTTTCTTT. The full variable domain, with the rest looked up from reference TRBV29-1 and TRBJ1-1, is SAVISQKPSRDICQRGTSLTIQCQVDSQVTMMFWYRQQPGQSLTLIATANQGSEATYESGFVIDKFPISRPNLTFSTLTVSNMSPEDSSIYLCSVSSVKVATEAFFGQGTRLTVV.

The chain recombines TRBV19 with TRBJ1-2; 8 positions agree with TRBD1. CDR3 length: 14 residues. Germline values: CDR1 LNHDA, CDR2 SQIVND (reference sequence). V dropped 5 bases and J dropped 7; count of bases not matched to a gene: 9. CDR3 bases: TGTGCCAGTAGTCCGGGACAGGCGTGGTCTGGCTACACCTTC. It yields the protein CASSPGQAWSGYTF.

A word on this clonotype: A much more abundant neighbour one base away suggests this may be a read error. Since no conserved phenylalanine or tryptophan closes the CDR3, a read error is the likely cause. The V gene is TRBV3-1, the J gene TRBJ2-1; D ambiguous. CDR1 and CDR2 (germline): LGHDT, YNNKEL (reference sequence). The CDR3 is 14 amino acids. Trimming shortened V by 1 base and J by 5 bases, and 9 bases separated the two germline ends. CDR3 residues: CASSQGTGHNEQFL. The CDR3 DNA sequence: TGTGCCAGCAGCCAAGGAACTGGCCACAATGAGCAGTTCCTC.

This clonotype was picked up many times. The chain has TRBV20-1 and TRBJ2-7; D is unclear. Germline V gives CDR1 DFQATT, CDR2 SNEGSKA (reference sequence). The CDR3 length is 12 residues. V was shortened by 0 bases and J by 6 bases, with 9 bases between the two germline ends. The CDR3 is CSAREEGFEQYF. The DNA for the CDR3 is TGCAGTGCTAGAGAGGAAGGATTCGAGCAGTACTTC.

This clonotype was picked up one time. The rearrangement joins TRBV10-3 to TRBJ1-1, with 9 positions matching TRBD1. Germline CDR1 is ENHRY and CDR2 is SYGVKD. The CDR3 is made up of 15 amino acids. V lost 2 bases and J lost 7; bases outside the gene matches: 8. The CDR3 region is CAISEPGTGNLEAFF. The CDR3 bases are TGTGCCATCAGTGAGCCTGGGACAGGGAACCTTGAAGCTTTCTTT.

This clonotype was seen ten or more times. In DNA, the CDR3 is TGTGCCAGCAGGCCCGGGATTACGGATGGCTACACCTTC. It encodes CASRPGITDGYTF. The chain joins TRBV27 to TRBJ1-2; no clear D gene. Germline values: CDR1 MNHEY, CDR2 SMNVEV (reference sequence). The CDR3 contains 13 residues. V dropped 6 bases and J dropped 6 bases, with 14 bases sitting between them.

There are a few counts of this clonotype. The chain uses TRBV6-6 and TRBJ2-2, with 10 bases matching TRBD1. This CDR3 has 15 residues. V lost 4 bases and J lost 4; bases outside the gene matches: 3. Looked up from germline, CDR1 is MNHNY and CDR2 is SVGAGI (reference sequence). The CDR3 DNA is TGTGCCAGCAGTTGGGACAGGGGTCGCACCGGGGAGCTGTTTTTT. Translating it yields CASSWDRGRTGELFF.

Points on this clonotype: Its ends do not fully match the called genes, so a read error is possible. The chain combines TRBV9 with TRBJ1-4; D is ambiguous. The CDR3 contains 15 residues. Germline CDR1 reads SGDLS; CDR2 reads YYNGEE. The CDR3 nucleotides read TGTGCCGGCAGCGTTGGTGCCGGGAGTAACGAAAAACTGTTTTTT. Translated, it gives CAGSVGAGSNEKLFF.

CDR3 sequence: CASSVATTGDGYTF. CDR3 nucleotides: TGTGCCAGCAGCGTAGCTACAACAGGTGATGGCTACACCTTC. The chain has TRBV9 and TRBJ1-2, with TRBD1 as a possible D gene (5 bases). From germline, CDR1 is SGDLS and CDR2 YYNGEE. Trimming pared 0 bases from V and 6 bases from J, leaving 12 bases between. This CDR3 is 14 amino acids long.

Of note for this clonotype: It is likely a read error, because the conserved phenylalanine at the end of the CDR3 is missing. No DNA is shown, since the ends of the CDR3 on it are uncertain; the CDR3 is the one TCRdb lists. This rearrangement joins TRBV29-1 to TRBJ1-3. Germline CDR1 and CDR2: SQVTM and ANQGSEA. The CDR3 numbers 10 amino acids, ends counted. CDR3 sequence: CSVEVAGGNT.